These T cell receptor beta chains were read from a single sample in a study of T cell responses to AZD1222 COVID-19 vaccine. TCRdb's copy holds only in-frame clones and misses some; the assay was immunoSEQ multiplex PCR. The table shows 90,000 to 120,000 clones, with around 87% occurring only once. Here the sequenced sample was peripheral blood, taken on day 0 of AZD1222 vaccination. Every receptor here comes from an adult in good health. The CDR3 runs from the conserved cysteine through the conserved F or W. The D gene is left open where the match is weak. Clone size appears in some rows only: once, few, many, or a class for an expanded clone.

v_call	clone_size	j_call	d_call	cdr3_aa	cdr3_nt
TRBV7-2	-	TRBJ2-5	-	CASSQSAQETQYF	TGTGCCAGCAGCCAAAGCGCACAAGAGACCCAGTACTTC
TRBV5-1	-	TRBJ2-7	TRBD1	CASSLQGGSYEQYF	TGCGCCAGCAGCTTACAGGGGGGCTCCTACGAGCAGTACTTC
TRBV19	-	TRBJ2-3	TRBD2	CASSSIAGDTDTQYF	TGTGCCAGTAGTTCCATAGCGGGGGACACAGATACGCAGTATTTT
TRBV30	once	TRBJ1-6	TRBD1	CAWGDRSPLHF	TGTGCCTGGGGGGACAGATCACCCCTCCACTTT
TRBV6-2/TRBV6-3	-	TRBJ1-5	TRBD1	CASSSTGENQPQHF	TGTGCCAGCAGTTCGACAGGGGAAAATCAGCCCCAGCATTTT
TRBV15	-	TRBJ1-5	-	CATSRDFGGARNQPQHF	TGTGCCACCAGCAGAGATTTCGGGGGGGCCCGCAATCAGCCCCAGCATTTT
TRBV28	-	TRBJ1-2	-	CASSSLGQIGYTF	TGTGCCAGCAGTTCATTGGGGCAAATCGGCTACACCTTC
TRBV7-8	-	TRBJ2-2	TRBD2	CASRQLTSGVAGELFF	TGTGCCAGCAGACAGCTGACTAGCGGGGTAGCCGGGGAGCTGTTTTTT
TRBV9	-	TRBJ1-3	-	CASSVGLGLSGNTIYF	TGTGCCAGCAGCGTAGGTTTGGGGCTCTCTGGAAACACCATATATTTT
TRBV3-1/TRBV3-2	-	TRBJ1-1	-	CASSQGQRNTEAFF	TGTGCCAGCAGCCAAGGACAGAGGAACACTGAAGCTTTCTTT
TRBV14	-	TRBJ1-2	-	CASSRTRRQPRSYGYTF	TGTGCCAGCAGCCGAACACGCCGACAGCCAAGGAGCTATGGCTACACCTTC
TRBV24-1	once	TRBJ2-1	TRBD2	CATSDLVSGGAMDNEQFF	TGTGCCACCAGTGATTTAGTTTCGGGGGGGGCCATGGACAATGAGCAGTTCTTC
TRBV19	-	TRBJ1-1	-	CASTLQHGGTEAFF	TGTGCCAGTACCCTACAGCACGGGGGAACTGAAGCTTTCTTT
TRBV28	-	TRBJ1-5	-	CASSLPSTAQPQHF	TGTGCCAGCAGTTTACCCAGTACGGCGCAGCCCCAGCATTTT
TRBV5-1	-	TRBJ1-2	TRBD1	CASSLGTGGYGYTF	TGCGCCAGCAGCTTGGGGACAGGGGGCTATGGCTACACCTTC
TRBV10-2	-	TRBJ1-1	-	CASSGTGVPNAEAFF	TGCGCCAGCAGTGGGACGGGAGTTCCCAACGCTGAAGCTTTCTTT
TRBV3-1/TRBV3-2	few	TRBJ1-1	-	CASSPRATGKEAFF	TGTGCCAGCAGCCCCCGGGCAACAGGGAAAGAAGCTTTCTTT
TRBV6-5	-	TRBJ1-3	-	CASSARVRSGNTIYF	TGTGCCAGCAGCGCTAGGGTACGAAGTGGAAACACCATATATTTT
TRBV10-3	-	TRBJ2-5	TRBD1	CAISGRTGQETQYF	TGTGCCATCAGTGGTCGGACAGGCCAAGAGACCCAGTACTTC
TRBV7-8	-	TRBJ1-6	-	CASSPTGANSPLHF	TGTGCCAGCAGCCCGACGGGCGCTAATTCACCCCTCCACTTT
TRBV5-1	-	TRBJ1-2	-	CASSPGQTYGYTF	TGCGCCAGCAGCCCAGGCCAGACCTATGGCTACACCTTC
TRBV12-3/TRBV12-4	few	TRBJ2-7	-	CASRLGPIYEQYF	TGTGCCAGCAGGCTTGGGCCGATCTACGAGCAGTACTTC
TRBV11-1	-	TRBJ1-6	-	CASRERSSYNSPLHF	TGTGCCAGCAGGGAGAGGAGCTCCTATAATTCACCCCTCCACTTT
TRBV2	-	TRBJ2-5	-	CASSEWGLTQETQYF	TGTGCCAGCAGTGAATGGGGGCTAACCCAAGAGACCCAGTACTTC
TRBV5-1	-	TRBJ2-7	TRBD1	CASSKGQGTAYEQYF	TGCGCCAGCAGCAAGGGACAGGGGACCGCCTACGAGCAGTACTTC
TRBV7-2	few	TRBJ1-1	-	CASSGGVLTEAFF	TGTGCCAGCAGCGGGGGTGTATTAACTGAAGCTTTCTTT
TRBV12-3/TRBV12-4	-	TRBJ1-1	-	CASRMGGGTEAFF	TGTGCCAGCAGGATGGGGGGAGGGACTGAAGCTTTCTTT
TRBV6-2/TRBV6-3	-	TRBJ2-1	TRBD2	CASSSGLAGGNEQFF	TGTGCCAGCAGTTCAGGACTAGCGGGGGGAAATGAGCAGTTCTTC
TRBV11-1	-	TRBJ2-5	TRBD2	CASSPLAGGYQETQYF	TGTGCCAGCAGCCCTCTAGCGGGGGGGTACCAAGAGACCCAGTACTTC
TRBV6-6	-	TRBJ1-1	-	CASRARQSIYTEAFF	TGTGCCAGCAGGGCGCGACAGAGCATATACACTGAAGCTTTCTTT
TRBV20-1	-	TRBJ1-4	-	CSATINEKLFF	TGCAGTGCTACTATTAATGAAAAACTGTTTTTT
TRBV6-1	-	TRBJ2-2	TRBD1	CASSEFDRVGGELFF	TGTGCCAGCAGTGAATTCGACAGGGTTGGCGGGGAGCTGTTTTTT
TRBV7-9	-	TRBJ1-2	TRBD1	CASSQDRASGYTF	TGTGCCAGCAGCCAGGACAGGGCTTCCGGCTACACCTTC
TRBV7-2	-	TRBJ2-5	-	CASSSLVRETQYF	TGTGCCAGCAGCAGTCTAGTCCGGGAGACCCAGTACTTC
TRBV28	-	TRBJ1-4	-	CASRGGVQGEKLFF	TGTGCCAGCAGGGGTGGGGTTCAGGGGGAAAAACTGTTTTTT
TRBV9	-	TRBJ1-3	-	CASSVRTIYF	TGTGCCAGCAGCGTGCGTACCATATATTTT
TRBV2	-	TRBJ1-4	-	CASKRDPTTNEKLFF	TGTGCCAGCAAAAGAGATCCGACAACTAATGAAAAACTGTTTTTT
TRBV10-3	-	TRBJ1-1	-	CAISEKGRMNTEAFF	TGTGCCATCAGTGAGAAGGGCAGAATGAACACTGAAGCTTTCTTT
TRBV5-4	once	TRBJ1-1	TRBD1	CASSLDRGGHTEAFF	TGTGCCAGCAGCTTGGACAGGGGGGGACACACTGAAGCTTTCTTT
TRBV12-3/TRBV12-4	-	TRBJ1-2	-	CASSSGDIYGYTF	TGTGCCAGCAGTTCGGGGGACATCTATGGCTACACCTTC
TRBV18	-	TRBJ1-1	-	CASSPGGSGRMNTEAFF	TGTGCCAGCTCACCGGGTGGCTCCGGTAGGATGAACACTGAAGCTTTCTTT
TRBV28	once	TRBJ1-5	TRBD1	CASTPGQVNQPQHF	TGTGCCAGCACCCCCGGACAGGTCAATCAGCCCCAGCATTTT
TRBV28	-	TRBJ2-4	-	CATATGAKNIQYF	TGTGCCACCGCCACAGGGGCCAAAAACATTCAGTACTTC
TRBV9	-	TRBJ2-1	TRBD2	CASSALAGGPVEYNEQFF	TGTGCCAGCAGCGCACTAGCGGGGGGGCCAGTGGAGTACAATGAGCAGTTCTTC
TRBV6-5	-	TRBJ1-2	TRBD1	CASSYTTGPYGYTF	TGTGCCAGCAGTTACACGACAGGGCCGTATGGCTACACCTTC
TRBV15	-	TRBJ1-2	-	CATSPRSGPYGYTF	TGTGCCACCAGCCCCCGTTCAGGGCCCTATGGCTACACCTTC
TRBV7-2	-	TRBJ1-2	-	CASSYREGYTF	TGTGCCAGCAGCTATAGGGAAGGCTACACCTTC
TRBV28	once	TRBJ1-2	-	CASSSGFAPTNYGYTF	TGTGCCAGCAGTTCAGGATTTGCCCCCACTAACTATGGCTACACCTTC
TRBV3-1/TRBV3-2	-	TRBJ2-1	TRBD2	CASSQGAGGTDEQFF	TGTGCCAGCAGCCAAGGAGCGGGGGGGACCGATGAGCAGTTCTTC
TRBV7-2	-	TRBJ1-5	TRBD1	CASSSRTGGNQPQHF	TGTGCCAGCAGCTCAAGGACAGGGGGCAATCAGCCCCAGCATTTT
TRBV15	-	TRBJ2-7	TRBD1	CATSRPSGTGYEQYF	TGTGCCACCAGCAGACCCTCCGGGACAGGGTACGAGCAGTACTTC
TRBV18	-	TRBJ1-4	TRBD1	CASSPPQGRDEKLFF	TGTGCCAGCTCACCACCACAGGGGAGAGATGAAAAACTGTTTTTT
TRBV5-5	-	TRBJ1-5	-	CASSFWGGGSNQPQHF	TGTGCCAGCAGCTTTTGGGGGGGAGGTAGCAATCAGCCCCAGCATTTT
TRBV24-1	-	TRBJ2-1	TRBD1	CATSDLGDRDHNEQFF	TGTGCCACCAGTGATTTAGGGGACAGAGACCACAATGAGCAGTTCTTC
TRBV6-2/TRBV6-3	few	TRBJ1-2	TRBD1	CASSPSPNRGIANYGYTF	TGTGCCAGCAGCCCGTCCCCTAACAGGGGGATAGCTAACTATGGCTACACCTTC
TRBV24-1	-	TRBJ2-3	-	CATSGDGVSSSTDTQYF	TGTGCCACCAGTGGTGACGGAGTTTCCTCTAGCACAGATACGCAGTATTTT